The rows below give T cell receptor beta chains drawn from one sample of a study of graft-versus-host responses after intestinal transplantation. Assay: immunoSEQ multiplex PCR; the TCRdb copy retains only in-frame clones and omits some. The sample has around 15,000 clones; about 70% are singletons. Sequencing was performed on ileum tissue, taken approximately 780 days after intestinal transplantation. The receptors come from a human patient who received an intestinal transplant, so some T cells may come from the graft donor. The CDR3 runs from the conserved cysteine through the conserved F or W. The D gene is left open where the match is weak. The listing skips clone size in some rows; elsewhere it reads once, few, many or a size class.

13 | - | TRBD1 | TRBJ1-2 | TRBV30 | TGTGCCTGGAGTCGGACAGGGGGCTATGGCTACACCTTC | CAWSRTGGYGYTF
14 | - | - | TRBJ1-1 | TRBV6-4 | TGTGCCAGCAGTGACTCTGGGGGGCCCACTGAAGCTTTCTTT | CASSDSGGPTEAFF
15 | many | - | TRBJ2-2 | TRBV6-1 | TGTGCCAGCAGTGCGCCCCCGGACACGACCGGGGAGCTGTTTTTT | CASSAPPDTTGELFF
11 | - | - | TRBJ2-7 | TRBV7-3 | TGTGCCAGCAGCTTAAACGGGGAGCAGTACTTC | CASSLNGEQYF
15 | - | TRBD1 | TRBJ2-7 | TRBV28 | TGTGCCAGCAGTTTCCGGGACAGGCATTCAGTCGAGCAGTACTTC | CASSFRDRHSVEQYF
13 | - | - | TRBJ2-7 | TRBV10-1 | TGCGCCAGCAGTGAGGGACAAGACTACGAGCAGTACTTC | CASSEGQDYEQYF
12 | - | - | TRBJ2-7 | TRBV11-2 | TGTGCCAGCAGCTTAGGGACAAACGAGCAGTACTTC | CASSLGTNEQYF
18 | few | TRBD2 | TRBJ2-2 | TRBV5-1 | TGCGCCAGCAGCCCTAGACTAGCGGGGGCCGCGAACACCGGGGAGCTGTTTTTT | CASSPRLAGAANTGELFF
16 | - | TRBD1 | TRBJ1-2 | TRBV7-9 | TGTGCCAGCAGCTTCGCCTACCCGACAGGGGCTAACGGCTACACCTTC | CASSFAYPTGANGYTF
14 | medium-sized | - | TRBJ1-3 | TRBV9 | TGTGCCAGCAGCGTCCAGGACTCTGGAAACACCATATATTTT | CASSVQDSGNTIYF
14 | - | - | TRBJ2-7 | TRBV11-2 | TGTGCCAGCAGCTTCGCGGGTCTCAACTACGAGCAGTACTTC | CASSFAGLNYEQYF
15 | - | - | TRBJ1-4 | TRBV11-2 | TGTGCCAGCAGCTTAGGGGTCGGGGGGCTCGAAAAACTGTTTTTT | CASSLGVGGLEKLFF
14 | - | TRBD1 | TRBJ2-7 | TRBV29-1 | TGCAGCGTTGAATTCGGGGACAGGGGATACGAGCAGTACTTC | CSVEFGDRGYEQYF
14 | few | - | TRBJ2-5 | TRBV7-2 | TGTGCCAGCAGCTTAGCGGGGGCGGCAGAGACCCAGTACTTC | CASSLAGAAETQYF
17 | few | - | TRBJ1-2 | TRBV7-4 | TGTGCCAGCAGCCCCCCCCGTGGGGGGGGTGATGGGTATGGCTACACCTTC | CASSPPRGGGDGYGYTF
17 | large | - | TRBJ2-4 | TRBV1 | TGCACCAGCAGCCATTACCACAGGGGAGCGGGCAAAAACATTCAGTACTTC | CTSSHYHRGAGKNIQYF
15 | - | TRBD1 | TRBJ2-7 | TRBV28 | TGTGCCAGCAGTGTGCCGGGACAGGGGGCTCGGGAGCAGTACTTC | CASSVPGQGAREQYF
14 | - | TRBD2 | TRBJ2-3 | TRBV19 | TGTGCCAGTAGTATAGGCGGGAGGACAGATACGCAGTATTTT | CASSIGGRTDTQYF
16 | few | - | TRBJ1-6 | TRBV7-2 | TGTGCCAGCAGCTCCGGGCCCGTCTCCTATAATTCACCCCTCCACTTT | CASSSGPVSYNSPLHF
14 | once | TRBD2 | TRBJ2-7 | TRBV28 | TGTGCCAGCAGTTTGGGGGGGAGCTCCTACGAGCAGTACTTC | CASSLGGSSYEQYF
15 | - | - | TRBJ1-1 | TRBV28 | TGTGCCAGCAATCTTGTCAACAGGGTGAACACTGAAGCTTTCTTT | CASNLVNRVNTEAFF
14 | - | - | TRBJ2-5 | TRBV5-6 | TGTGCCAGCAGCTTGGGCCGTACCCCAGAGACCCAGTACTTC | CASSLGRTPETQYF
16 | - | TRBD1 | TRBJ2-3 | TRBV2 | TGTGCCAGCAGACGTCCCGGGACAGGGAGAACAGATACGCAGTATTTT | CASRRPGTGRTDTQYF
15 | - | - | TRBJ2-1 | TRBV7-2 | TGTGCCAGCAGTTTTTACGGGCCTGGGGACAATGAGCAGTTCTTC | CASSFYGPGDNEQFF
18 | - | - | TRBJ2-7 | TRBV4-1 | TGCGCCAGCAGCCCACTACTCCGACTCCGGGACGGTCCCTACGAGCAGTACTTC | CASSPLLRLRDGPYEQYF
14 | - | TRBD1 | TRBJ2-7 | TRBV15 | TGTGCCACCAGCAGGCCGGGACAGGGCTACGAGCAGTACTTC | CATSRPGQGYEQYF
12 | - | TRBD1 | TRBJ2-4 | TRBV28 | TGTGCCAGCAGCTCCCCAGGGGGCGCGGAGTACTTC | CASSSPGGAEYF
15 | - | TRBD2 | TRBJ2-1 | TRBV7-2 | TGTGCCAGCAGGAACGGGGGGACCATCATGAATGAGCAGTTCTTC | CASRNGGTIMNEQFF
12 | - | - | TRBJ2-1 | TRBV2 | TGTGCCAGCAGTGAAACCCGGGACTTAGTGTTCTTC | CASSETRDLVFF
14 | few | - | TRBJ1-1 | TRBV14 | TGTGCCAGCAGCCAAGGCGGACGGAACACTGAAGCTTTCTTT | CASSQGGRNTEAFF
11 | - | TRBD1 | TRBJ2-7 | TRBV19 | TGTGCCACTCGGACAGGCTACGAGCAGTACTTC | CATRTGYEQYF
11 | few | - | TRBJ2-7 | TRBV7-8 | TGTGCCAGCAGCGCCCGGGACGAGCAGTACTTC | CASSARDEQYF
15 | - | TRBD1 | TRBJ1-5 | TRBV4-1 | TGCGCCAGCAGCCTCCAGGGGGCCGGACATCAGCCCCAGCATTTT | CASSLQGAGHQPQHF
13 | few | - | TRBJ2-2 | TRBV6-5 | TGTGCCAGCAGTTACTCGGAAACCGGGGAGCTGTTTTTT | CASSYSETGELFF
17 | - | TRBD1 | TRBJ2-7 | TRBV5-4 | TGTGCCAGCAGCTTGGCGGGTAGGGGGCGAGGGACGAACGAGCAGTACTTC | CASSLAGRGRGTNEQYF
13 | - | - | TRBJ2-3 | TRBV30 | TGTGCCTGGAGTCCTATCTCCACAGATACGCAGTATTTT | CAWSPISTDTQYF
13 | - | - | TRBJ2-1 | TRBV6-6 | TGTGCCAGCAGACAGGGACTTTTGGTTGAGCAGTTCTTC | CASRQGLLVEQFF
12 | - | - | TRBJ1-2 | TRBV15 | TGTGCCACCAGCAGAGACCGATATGGCTACACCTTC | CATSRDRYGYTF
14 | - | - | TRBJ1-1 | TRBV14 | TGTGCCAGCAGCCAAGTCAGAGGGAACACTGAAGCTTTCTTT | CASSQVRGNTEAFF
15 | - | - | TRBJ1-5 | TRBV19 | TGTGCCAGTACCCTGGGACCCCCTCTAGGTCAGCCCCAGCATTTT | CASTLGPPLGQPQHF
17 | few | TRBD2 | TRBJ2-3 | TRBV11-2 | TGTGCCAGCAGCTTTCGATTGGCGGGAGGCGGTTCAGATACGCAGTATTTT | CASSFRLAGGGSDTQYF
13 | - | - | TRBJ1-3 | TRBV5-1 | TGCGCCAGCAGCTTGGGATCTGGAAACACCATATATTTT | CASSLGSGNTIYF
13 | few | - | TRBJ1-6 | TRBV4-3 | TGCGCCAGCAGCCAAGATGCAAATTCACCCCTCCACTTT | CASSQDANSPLHF
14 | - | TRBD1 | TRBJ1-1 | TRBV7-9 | TGTGCCAGCAGCTTCAGACAGGGGGCCACTGAAGCTTTCTTT | CASSFRQGATEAFF
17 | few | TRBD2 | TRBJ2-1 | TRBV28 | TGTGCCAGCAGTTCCTTATCTAGCGGGAGGGTTCCCAATGAGCAGTTCTTC | CASSSLSSGRVPNEQFF
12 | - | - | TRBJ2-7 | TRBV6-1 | TGTGCCAGCAGTGAAGCGTTCTACGAGCAGTACTTC | CASSEAFYEQYF
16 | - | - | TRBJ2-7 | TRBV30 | TGTGCCTGGAGCCCACCCCGCGGACAGATTATCTACGAGCAGTACTTC | CAWSPPRGQIIYEQYF
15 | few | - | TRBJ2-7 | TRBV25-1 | TGTGCCAGCAGTGAATCAAGGCCCTACAGGGTCGAGCAGTACTTC | CASSESRPYRVEQYF
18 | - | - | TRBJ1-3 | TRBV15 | TGTGCCACCAGCAGAGAAGTAGTCGGAGTAGGCTCTGGAAACACCATATATTTT | CATSREVVGVGSGNTIYF
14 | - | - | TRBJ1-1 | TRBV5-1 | TGCGCCAGCAGCTCGGACAGTACGAACACTGAAGCTTTCTTT | CASSSDSTNTEAFF
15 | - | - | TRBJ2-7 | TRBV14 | TGTGCCAGCAGTCAACCCCCCCCCGCCTCCTACGAGCAGTACTTC | CASSQPPPASYEQYF
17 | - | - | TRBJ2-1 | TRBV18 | TGTGCCAGCTCACCACATGTTCCGGGGAGCTCCTACAATGAGCAGTTCTTC | CASSPHVPGSSYNEQFF
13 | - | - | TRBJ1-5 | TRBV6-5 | TGTGCCAGCAGTTACCGCGGCAATCAGCCCCAGCATTTT | CASSYRGNQPQHF
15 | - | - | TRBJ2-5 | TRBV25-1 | TGTGCCAGCAGCCGTAGGGTGAGTAAAGGGGAGACCCAGTACTTC | CASSRRVSKGETQYF
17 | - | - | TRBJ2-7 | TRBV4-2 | TGTGCCAGCAGCCAAGAGGTTGCCGGGAGTAGCTCCTACGAGCAGTACTTC | CASSQEVAGSSSYEQYF
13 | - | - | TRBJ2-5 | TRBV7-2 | TGTGCCAGCAGCTTAAGAACTGAAGAGACCCAGTACTTC | CASSLRTEETQYF
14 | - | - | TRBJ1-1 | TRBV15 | TGTGCCACCAGCAGCCAACGGGTCAACACTGAAGCTTTCTTT | CATSSQRVNTEAFF
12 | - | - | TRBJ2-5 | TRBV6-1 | TGTGCCACTGGGCTGGTCTGGGAGACCCAGTACTTC | CATGLVWETQYF
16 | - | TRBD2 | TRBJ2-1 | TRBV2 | TGTGCCAGCAGGCAAAGAGCGGGGGGGGCCTACAATGAGCAGTTCTTC | CASRQRAGGAYNEQFF